The clone carrying this T cell receptor beta chain was counted a few times. The CDR3 consists of 15 residues. V shed 4 bases and J shed 0 bases, with 12 bases lying between them. Amplification of TCR alpha and beta CDR3 regions from RNA used iRepertoire nested multiplex PCR. Via MiXCR, TCRdb re-called the multiplex PCR reads, giving one row per CDR3 protein. The table has approximately 140,000 distinct CDR3 sequences, around 23% seen once. This specimen comes from a study of glioma-infiltrating T cells. The TCR sequence derives from a human donor with low-grade glioma or glioblastoma, undergoing nonglioma brain surgery, or in good health (not recorded which). This chain uses TRBV12-3 or TRBV12-4 with TRBJ1-2; D call uncertain. Sequencing was carried out using glioma tissue, nonneoplastic brain tissue, or PBMCs (not recorded which). The CDR3 loop is CASSSTQRPNYGYTF. The CDR3 DNA follows: TGTGCCAGCAGTTCGACACAGCGCCCTAACTATGGCTACACCTTC.